Below, 2 T cell receptor beta chains from the same sample are listed, as sequenced in a study of blood T cell repertoires in COVID-19. Here immunoSEQ multiplex PCR was the method, and the copy in TCRdb shows in-frame clones only, minus some. The sample consists of some 210,000 clones, around 90% of them appearing once. Specimen: peripheral blood. Source of these receptors: a man aged 25-40 years with acute or convalescent COVID-19.

The chain links TRBV6-5 to TRBJ1-2; D unclear. Trimming took off 6 bases at V and 4 bases at J, with 15 bases between the two ends. The CDR3 loop spans 14 amino acids. Germline V gene data show CDR1 as MNHEY and CDR2 as SVGAGI. The CDR3 here is CASRRVEGGYGYTF. The CDR3 coding sequence is TGTGCCAGCAGGAGGGTGGAGGGAGGCTATGGCTACACCTTC.

The chain links TRBV14 to TRBJ1-2; the D gene is possibly TRBD1 (6 bases). V was cut by 0 bases and J by 4 bases, with 12 bases left in between. The CDR3 contains 15 residues. Germline V gives CDR1 SGHDN, CDR2 FVKESK. The CDR3 sequence: CASSQEAGAFYGYTF. The CDR3, as DNA: TGTGCCAGCAGCCAAGAGGCAGGGGCGTTCTATGGCTACACCTTC.